This is a list of T cell receptor beta chains from one sample in a study of cytomegalovirus exposure and HLA in healthy donors. Clones were sequenced by immunoSEQ multiplex PCR, and TCRdb holds only the in-frame ones, with some missing. The sample includes tens of thousands of clones, around 95% seen only once; the top ten take approximately 5%. Material: PBMCs. The receptors stem from a woman aged 18-29 years in good health and CMV-seropositive. Each CDR3 is given with its conserved first and last residue. A D gene is named only where the DNA matches it firmly. Clone sizes are given selectively: once, few, many, or a class where the clone is expanded.

TRBV7-2	once	TRBJ2-3	TRBD1	TGTGCCAGCAGCTTGGGTCCAGGGGGAACAGATACGCAGTATTTT	CASSLGPGGTDTQYF
TRBV19	.	TRBJ1-5	.	TGTGCCAGTAGTATTTCGGACCGGAATAGAGGGTTAGGCAATCAGCCCCAGCATTTT	CASSISDRNRGLGNQPQHF
TRBV5-8	.	TRBJ2-1	.	TGTGCCAGCAGTCTTCTCCTTTCCCGGGAGTCTTATGAGCAGTTCTTC	CASSLLLSRESYEQFF
TRBV2	.	TRBJ1-1	.	TGTGCCAACAAGCCCGGGGAAATGGCTGAAGCTTTCTTT	CANKPGEMAEAFF
TRBV6-4	.	TRBJ1-1	.	TGTGCCCCCGGGGGAAACATTCTGAACACTGAAGCTTTCTTT	CAPGGNILNTEAFF
TRBV7-8	.	TRBJ2-3	.	TGTGCCAGCAGCCCTATGTCGAGCACAGATACGCAGTATTTT	CASSPMSSTDTQYF
TRBV6-6	.	TRBJ2-5	.	TGTGCCAGCACCACCGACAGTCTAGAGACCCAGTACTTC	CASTTDSLETQYF
TRBV27	.	TRBJ1-2	TRBD1	TGTGCCAGCAGTTTATCGACAGGGGAAGCCTATGGCTACACCTTC	CASSLSTGEAYGYTF
TRBV2	.	TRBJ2-1	TRBD2	TGTGCCAGCAGTGTTGCGGGGGGTGGCTACAATGAGCAGTTCTTC	CASSVAGGGYNEQFF
TRBV28	.	TRBJ1-6	TRBD1	TGTGCCAGCAGTTTAGACAGGGGGCGCGGAAATTCACCCCTCCACTTT	CASSLDRGRGNSPLHF
TRBV19	.	TRBJ2-7	.	TGTGCCAGTAGTATAGGTGGCGGAAGCTACGAGCAGTACTTC	CASSIGGGSYEQYF
TRBV4-2	.	TRBJ2-3	TRBD1	TGTGCCAGCAGGGACAGGTATTCTAGCACAGATACGCAGTATTTT	CASRDRYSSTDTQYF
TRBV29-1	.	TRBJ1-2	TRBD1	TGCAGCGTTGGGTGGGACAGGGGGCTTGGCTACACCTTC	CSVGWDRGLGYTF
TRBV6-1	.	TRBJ2-1	TRBD2	TGTGCCAGCAGTGACACCCTAGCGGGGACCTACAATGAGCAGTTCTTC	CASSDTLAGTYNEQFF
TRBV9	.	TRBJ2-4	.	TGTGCCAGCAGCGTAGGAGGGGCCAAAAACATTCAGTACTTC	CASSVGGAKNIQYF
TRBV15	.	TRBJ2-5	.	TGTGCCACCAGCAGAGCCTCCGGGTCCCAAGAGACCCAGTACTTC	CATSRASGSQETQYF
TRBV11-2	.	TRBJ2-1	TRBD2	TGTGCCAGCAGCAAAATAGCGGGAGGGCCCTACAATGAGCAGTTCTTC	CASSKIAGGPYNEQFF
TRBV5-6	.	TRBJ2-1	TRBD2	TGTGCCAGCAGCATACTAGCGGGAGGGCAAACTGAGCAGTTCTTC	CASSILAGGQTEQFF
TRBV18	.	TRBJ2-7	.	TGTGCCAGCTCCCTACCGCAGGGCGCCGAGCAGTACTTC	CASSLPQGAEQYF
TRBV5-1	.	TRBJ2-7	TRBD2	TGCGCCAGCAGCTTCCGACCTGCGGGAGTCCGGTCCAGCTCCTACGAGCAGTACTTC	CASSFRPAGVRSSSYEQYF
TRBV30	.	TRBJ2-3	.	TGTGCCTGCCTCCACGGGGAAGAGGCCGGTACGCAGTATTTT	CACLHGEEAGTQYF
TRBV27	once	TRBJ1-2	.	TGTGCCAGCAGTTTAGGGGGCGCCAATGGCTACACCTTC	CASSLGGANGYTF
TRBV27	.	TRBJ2-5	.	TGTGCCAGCAGTCCCAGGGGGGCGGGAAGGGTCGAGACCCAGTACTTC	CASSPRGAGRVETQYF
TRBV9	.	TRBJ2-6	TRBD1	TGTGCCAGCAGCAAACAGGGGACTGGGGCCAACGTCCTGACTTTC	CASSKQGTGANVLTF
TRBV7-3	.	TRBJ2-1	TRBD2	TGTGCCAGCAGCTCCCCTAGCGGTCTCGATGAGCAGTTCTTC	CASSSPSGLDEQFF
TRBV7-9	.	TRBJ1-1	.	TGTGCCAGCAGCTCGCCGTGGGGGCCTGAAGCTTTCTTT	CASSSPWGPEAFF
TRBV28	.	TRBJ1-5	.	TGTGCCAGCAGTTTAGGACAGCGGAGCAATCAGCCCCAGCATTTT	CASSLGQRSNQPQHF
TRBV19	.	TRBJ1-2	.	TGTGCCAGTAGAGATTCGACAGGAATCTATGGCTACACCTTC	CASRDSTGIYGYTF